The next 15 T cell receptor beta chains were all read from a single sample in a study of cytomegalovirus exposure and HLA in healthy donors. The PCR made use of 60 Vbeta and 13 Jbeta primers. Libraries were prepared by immunoSEQ multiplex PCR; TCRdb keeps only in-frame clonotypes and omits some of them. The data contain tens of thousands of clones, about 80% of them singletons. The material sequenced was PBMCs. The receptors were sampled from a man in his fifties or sixties in good health and CMV-seropositive.

V and J are TRBV29-1 and TRBJ1-5, with 7 bases identical to TRBD1. J lost 0 bases, V lost 6 bases, and 5 bases had no gene match. The germline gives CDR1 SQVTM, CDR2 ANQGSEA. The CDR3 loop spans 14 amino acids. CDR3 DNA: TGCAGCGTACAACAGGGGAATAGCAATCAGCCCCAGCATTTT. Amino acid sequence: CSVQQGNSNQPQHF.

A remark on this clone: The junction differs from germline at one of its ends, possibly a read error. The rearrangement uses TRBV7-9 and TRBJ2-4; no clear D gene. Germline CDR1 and CDR2: SEHNR and FQNEAQ (reference sequence). The CDR3 extends over 15 amino acids. The CDR3 region is CSSSLVVGSVDIQYF. The CDR3 DNA is TGTTCCAGCAGCTTAGTGGTGGGCAGTGTGGACATTCAGTACTTC. The full variable domain, its missing parts supplied by reference TRBV7-9 and TRBJ2-4, is DTGVSQNPRHKITKRGQNVTFRCDPISEHNRLYWYRQTLGQGPEFLTYFQNEAQLEKSRLLSDRFSAERPKGSFSTLEIQRTEQGDSAMYLCSSSLVVGSVDIQYFGAGTRLSVL.

The chain carries TRBV7-2 and TRBJ1-2, with 9 bases identical to TRBD1. Trimming at V came to 1 base and at J to 4 bases, leaving 4 bases not matched to a gene. Germline V gene lookup returns CDR1 SGHTA and CDR2 FQGNSA. CDR3 size: 15 residues. CDR3 sequence (DNA): TGTGCCAGCAGCTTAGGGACAGGGGACCCCTATGGCTACACCTTC. Protein sequence: CASSLGTGDPYGYTF.

This clone was observed a few times. V usage is TRBV6-6 and J usage is TRBJ1-1; D possibly corresponds to TRBD1 (5 bases). This CDR3 has 14 amino acids. Germline CDR1 MNHNY, CDR2 SVGAGI (reference sequence). The V end was cut by 6 bases, the J end by 1 base, with 12 bases between. The CDR3 nucleotides are TGTGCCAGCAGCCTCTTCGGACAGAACACTGAAGCTTTCTTT. Translated: CASSLFGQNTEAFF.

This clone was seen more than once but under ten times. The chain recombines TRBV5-4 with TRBJ2-1; D perhaps matches TRBD2 (6 bases). In germline, CDR1 is SGHNT, CDR2 YYREEE (reference sequence). The CDR3 is 15 residues long. V was pared by 4 bases and J by 7 bases, with 18 bases between. The CDR3 nucleotides are TGTGCCAGCAGCCCCACGGGGGACCCTTGGAATGAGCAGTTCTTC. Its protein product is CASSPTGDPWNEQFF.

The V gene is TRBV27, the J gene TRBJ2-1, with a weak D call TRBD2 (6 bases). Germline-derived CDR1 and CDR2 are MNHEY and SMNVEV (reference sequence). This CDR3 has 14 residues. Trimming pared 6 bases from V and 8 bases from J, leaving 17 bases between. The CDR3 spells CASRRLEGSYEQFF. CDR3 coding DNA: TGTGCCAGCAGGCGTCTGGAGGGGTCCTATGAGCAGTTCTTC.

The V gene is TRBV7-2, the J gene TRBJ2-5; 9 bases agree with TRBD1. With V trimmed by 1 base and J by 2 bases, 11 bases remained unmatched. The CDR3 is 18 amino acids. CDR1 and CDR2 from the germline V gene are SGHTA and FQGNSA. DNA for the CDR3: TGTGCCAGCAGCTTAGGGTCTTTCGGGACAGGGCATCAAGAGACCCAGTACTTC. This translates into CASSLGSFGTGHQETQYF.

This rearrangement joins TRBV6-6 to TRBJ1-1; D perhaps matches TRBD1 (6 bases). Trimming cost V 2 bases and J 4 bases, with 8 bases left between them. The CDR3 loop spans 13 amino acids. Germline V gene data show CDR1 as MNHNY and CDR2 as SVGAGI (reference sequence). The CDR3 DNA is TGTGCCAGCAGTTACCAGGGGCGCACTGAAGCTTTCTTT. Encoded protein: CASSYQGRTEAFF.

V gene TRBV12-5 combines with J gene TRBJ2-3; 8 positions match TRBD2. CDR1 and CDR2 from the germline V gene are LGHNT and FRNRAP. This CDR3 region has 14 residues. V lost 7 bases to trimming and J lost 6 bases; unmatched junction nucleotides: 9. The CDR3 DNA follows: TGTGCTAGTGCCCACGGCGGGGGGATGGATACGCAGTATTTT. It is translated as CASAHGGGMDTQYF.

The chain recombines TRBV19 with TRBJ2-2; 9 bases align to TRBD2. With 5 bases clipped from V and 0 bases from J, the junction kept 7 bases outside the gene matches. CDR3 length: 17 amino acids. Germline lookup yields CDR1 LNHDA and CDR2 SQIVND (reference sequence). The CDR3 spells CASSWVLAGANTGELFF. CDR3 coding DNA: TGTGCCAGTAGTTGGGTACTAGCGGGCGCGAACACCGGGGAGCTGTTTTTT.

The rearrangement uses TRBV11-2 and TRBJ2-5; a possible D gene is TRBD2 (5 bases). CDR1 is SGHAT, CDR2 FQNNGV, per germline. V lost 6 bases and J lost 3, with 17 bases in between. The CDR3 is made up of 15 amino acids. The CDR3 DNA follows: TGTGCCAGCAGAAGACCGCAGCGGAGCAAAGAGACCCAGTACTTC. It specifies CASRRPQRSKETQYF.

V is TRBV4-1 and J is TRBJ1-4; 8 nucleotides align to TRBD1. Germline values: CDR1 MGHRA, CDR2 YSYEKL. The CDR3 extends over 20 amino acids. J lost 2 bases, V lost 0 bases, and 14 bases had no gene match. CDR3 sequence reads: CASSQDRQGARVGTNEKLFF. The DNA of the CDR3 is TGCGCCAGCAGCCAAGATCGCCAGGGGGCGAGGGTTGGCACTAATGAAAAACTGTTTTTT.

This clone was seen more than once but under ten times. The chain carries TRBV12-5 and TRBJ2-2, with TRBD1 matching over 8 bases. The germline CDR1 and CDR2 sequences are LGHNT and FRNRAP. There are 14 residues in the CDR3. Trimming cost V 1 base and J 6 bases; bases outside gene matches: 1. The CDR3 DNA reads TGTGCTAGTGGTTTGGAACAGGGGGCCGGGGAGCTGTTTTTT. Protein product: CASGLEQGAGELFF. Based on the CDR3 plus reference TRBV12-5 and TRBJ2-2, the full variable domain is DARVTQTPRHKVTEMGQEVTMRCQPILGHNTVFWYRQTMMQGLELLAYFRNRAPLDDSGMPKDRFSAEMPDATLATLKIQPSEPRDSAVYFCASGLEQGAGELFFGEGSRLTVL.

The rearrangement uses TRBV6-1 and TRBJ2-7; 7 positions match TRBD2. Per germline, CDR1 MNHNS and CDR2 SASEGT. This CDR3 spans 14 amino acids. The V and J ends lost 4 bases and 3 bases, in that order; junction bases with no gene match: 6. The DNA for the CDR3 is TGTGCCAGCAGTGGAAGCGGGATGTACTACGAGCAGTACTTC. Translated, it gives CASSGSGMYYEQYF.

This rearrangement joins TRBV12-5 to TRBJ2-5, with 7 nucleotides matching TRBD1. V gave up 2 bases and J gave up 9 bases; unmatched junction bases: 18. The CDR3 has 17 residues. CDR1 and CDR2 from the germline V gene are LGHNT and FRNRAP. Here the CDR3 DNA reads TGTGCTAGTGGTTTGAAGTATACTACAGGGGACGTCATGTCCCAGTACTTC. It translates to CASGLKYTTGDVMSQYF. Drawing the rest from reference TRBV12-5 and TRBJ2-5, the complete variable domain is DARVTQTPRHKVTEMGQEVTMRCQPILGHNTVFWYRQTMMQGLELLAYFRNRAPLDDSGMPKDRFSAEMPDATLATLKIQPSEPRDSAVYFCASGLKYTTGDVMSQYFGPGTRLLVL.